A single sample gave rise to the 2 T cell receptor beta chains below, sequenced in a study of beta chain features in type 1 diabetes (dated by TCRdb to 2016 to 2018). Library preparation used the immunoSEQ multiplex PCR assay. The entire amount of isolated RNA was reverse transcribed using the High Capacity cDNA Reverse Transcription Kit, so the sequenced TCRB transcripts were expressed ones. Drawn from immuneACCESS, this table holds only the in-frame rearrangements with V and J called that TCRdb kept. Clones are partly lost; checked studies trace under half to an unresolved V gene and leave the rest unexplained. This sample comprises fewer than 150,000 clones, around 7% of them detected only once. The ten largest clones capture under 1.5% of the sample. Material: central memory CD4+ T cells from blood. The receptor set was obtained from a woman in her twenties or thirties in good health.

In its sample, this clone was seen many times. V usage is TRBV7-2 and J usage is TRBJ2-1; D remains ambiguous. Trimming took off 5 bases at V and 6 bases at J, with 14 bases between the two ends. CDR1 and CDR2 from the germline V gene are SGHTA and FQGNSA. The CDR3 covers 14 residues. CDR3 in DNA: TGTGCCAGCAGCCTCCAGCGCGGCCCCAATGAGCAGTTCTTC. Protein: CASSLQRGPNEQFF.

This clone was seen a few times. The chain carries TRBV7-2 and TRBJ2-4; 8 nucleotides line up with TRBD2. The CDR3 extends over 15 amino acids. Germline trimming cut 5 bases from V and 9 bases from J; bases unmatched to any gene: 12. CDR1 is SGHTA, CDR2 FQGNSA, per germline. CDR3 coding DNA: TGTGCCAGCAGCCTCAGTCTACCGGGACTAGGCATTCAGTACTTC. Translating it yields CASSLSLPGLGIQYF.